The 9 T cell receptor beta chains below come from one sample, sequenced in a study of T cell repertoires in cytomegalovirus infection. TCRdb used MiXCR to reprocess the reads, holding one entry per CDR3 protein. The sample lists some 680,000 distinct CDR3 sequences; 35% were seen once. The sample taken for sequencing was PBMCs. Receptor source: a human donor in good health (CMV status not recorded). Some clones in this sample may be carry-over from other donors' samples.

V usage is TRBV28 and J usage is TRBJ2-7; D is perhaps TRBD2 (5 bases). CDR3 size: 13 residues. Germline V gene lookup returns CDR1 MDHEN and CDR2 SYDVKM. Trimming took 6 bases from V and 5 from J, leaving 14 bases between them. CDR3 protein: CASRESRADEQYF. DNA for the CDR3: TGTGCCAGCAGGGAGTCTAGAGCGGACGAGCAGTACTTC.

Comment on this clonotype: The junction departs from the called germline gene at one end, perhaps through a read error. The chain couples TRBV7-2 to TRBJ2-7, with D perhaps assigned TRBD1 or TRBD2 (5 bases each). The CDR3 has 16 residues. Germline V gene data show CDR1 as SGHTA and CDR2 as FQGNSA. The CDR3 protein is CASSSRRGAHSYEQSF. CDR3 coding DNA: TGTGCCAGCAGCTCGCGTCGAGGGGCACATTCCTACGAGCAGTCCTTC.

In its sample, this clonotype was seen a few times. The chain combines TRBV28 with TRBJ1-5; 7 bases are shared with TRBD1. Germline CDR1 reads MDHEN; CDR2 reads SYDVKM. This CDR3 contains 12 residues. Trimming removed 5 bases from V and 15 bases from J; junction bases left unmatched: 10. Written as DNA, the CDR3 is TGTGCCAGCAGTCCCGGAGGCAGGGGGACGCATTTT. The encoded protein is CASSPGGRGTHF.

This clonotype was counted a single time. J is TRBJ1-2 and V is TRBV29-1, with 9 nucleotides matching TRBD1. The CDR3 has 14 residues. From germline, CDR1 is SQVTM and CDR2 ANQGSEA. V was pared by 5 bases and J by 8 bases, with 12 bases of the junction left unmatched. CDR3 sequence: CSVLVSGTGSGYTF. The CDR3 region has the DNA TGCAGCGTTCTGGTTAGTGGGACAGGGAGCGGCTACACCTTC.

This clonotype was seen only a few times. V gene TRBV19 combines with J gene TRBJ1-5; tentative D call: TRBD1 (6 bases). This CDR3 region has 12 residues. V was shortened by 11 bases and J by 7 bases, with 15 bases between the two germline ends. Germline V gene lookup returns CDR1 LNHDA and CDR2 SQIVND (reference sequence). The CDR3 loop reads CAGGFVGQPQHF. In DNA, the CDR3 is TGTGCCGGGGGCTTCGTTGGCCAGCCCCAGCATTTT.

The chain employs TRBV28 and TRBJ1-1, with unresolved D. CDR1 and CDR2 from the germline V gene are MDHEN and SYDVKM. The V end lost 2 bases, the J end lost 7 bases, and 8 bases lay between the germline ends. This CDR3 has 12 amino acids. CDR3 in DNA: TGTGCCAGCAGTTTACGGCAGAATGAAGCTTTCTTT. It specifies CASSLRQNEAFF.

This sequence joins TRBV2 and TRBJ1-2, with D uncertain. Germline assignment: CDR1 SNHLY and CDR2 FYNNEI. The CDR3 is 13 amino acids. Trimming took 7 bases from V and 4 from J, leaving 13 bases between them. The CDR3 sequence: CASNGEMSYGYTF. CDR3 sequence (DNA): TGTGCCAGCAATGGAGAGATGTCCTATGGCTACACCTTC.

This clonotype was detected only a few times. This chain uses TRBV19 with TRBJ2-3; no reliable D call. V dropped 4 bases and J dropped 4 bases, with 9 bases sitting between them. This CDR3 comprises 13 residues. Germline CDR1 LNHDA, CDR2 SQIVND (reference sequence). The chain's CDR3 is CASSKSSADTQYF. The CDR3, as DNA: TGTGCCAGTAGTAAAAGTTCGGCAGATACGCAGTATTTT.

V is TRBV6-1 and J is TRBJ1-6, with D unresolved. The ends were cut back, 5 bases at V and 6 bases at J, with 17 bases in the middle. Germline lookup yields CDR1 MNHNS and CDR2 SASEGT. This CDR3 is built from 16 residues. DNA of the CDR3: TGTGCCAGCAGTTATACCCCCCTTGGGTCTAATTCACCCCTCCACTTT. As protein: CASSYTPLGSNSPLHF.